One sample yielded the 9 T cell receptor beta chains listed below, sequenced in a study of Ad26.COV2.S vaccination and SARS-CoV-2 variants (dated by TCRdb to 2020 to 2023). The treatment or condition label for this specimen denotes: about 20 received Ad26.COV2.S at low or high dose, single or two shots; roughly five received placebo; per-sample allocation not given. For vaccine and placebo recipients, the sequenced repertoires came from samples collected on day 63 after the first injection. Libraries were built with the immunoSEQ multiplex PCR assay. The table comes from immuneACCESS by way of TCRdb, which keeps in-frame sequences with V and J called. Part of the clones is missing from these tables; in studies checked, under half for an unresolved V gene and the rest for unknown reasons. This sample has 300,000 to 350,000 clones in its table, and around 85% of those were observed once. Under 2.5% of the sample goes to the ten largest clones.

The source was peripheral blood, collected in a trial of Ad26.COV2.S vaccine versus placebo. All receptors come from a person aged 18 to 65 who received the Ad26.COV2.S COVID-19 vaccine or a placebo.

This chain uses TRBV9 with TRBJ1-5; TRBD1 matches at 8 bases. Germline CDR1 is SGDLS and CDR2 is YYNGEE. CDR3 length: 14 amino acids. Germline trimming cut 2 bases from V and 5 bases from J; bases unmatched to any gene: 3. CDR3: CASSVDRGDQPQHF. The CDR3 DNA follows: TGTGCCAGCAGCGTCGACAGGGGAGATCAGCCCCAGCATTTT. The complete variable domain, with remaining parts taken from reference TRBV9 and TRBJ1-5, reads DSGVTQTPKHLITATGQRVTLRCSPRSGDLSVYWYQQSLDQGLQFLIQYYNGEERAKGNILERFSAQQFPDLHSELNLSSLELGDSALYFCASSVDRGDQPQHFGDGTRLSIL.

The V call is TRBV28, the J call TRBJ1-2, with a possible D match to TRBD1 (6 bases). This CDR3 contains 18 residues. The V and J ends lost 4 bases and 3 bases respectively, with 24 bases between them. Germline V gives CDR1 MDHEN, CDR2 SYDVKM. CDR3 DNA sequence: TGTGCCAGCAGTTCCCCACTCGCCACTACGGACAGATACTATGGCTACACCTTC. This encodes CASSSPLATTDRYYGYTF.

The V and J genes are TRBV11-2 and TRBJ2-2; D ambiguous. This CDR3 region has 15 residues. Between the trimmed V and J ends, which lost 3 bases and 4 bases, there was a span of 12 bases. Germline V CDR1 and CDR2: SGHAT, FQNNGV. CDR3 in DNA: TGTGCCAGCAGCTTCCGACGGGCAGGCACCGGGGAGCTGTTTTTT. Its translation: CASSFRRAGTGELFF.

The V gene is TRBV27, the J gene TRBJ1-2; D might be TRBD1 (5 bases). Germline CDR1 MNHEY, CDR2 SMNVEV (reference sequence). The CDR3 sequence is 16 residues long. V lost 3 bases and J 8 bases, leaving 22 bases between the germline ends. The CDR3, as DNA: TGTGCCAGCAGTTTTTCCCGATCGACAGTGGAGTACGGCTACACCTTC. As protein: CASSFSRSTVEYGYTF.

The chain recombines TRBV19 with TRBJ2-7; D is possibly TRBD1 (5 bases). Germline CDR1 LNHDA, CDR2 SQIVND (reference sequence). CDR3 size: 14 residues. Trimming removed 5 bases at V and 0 bases at J, with 11 bases between. CDR3 nucleotide sequence: TGTGCCAGTAGTGCCGACCAGGGCTCCTACGAGCAGTACTTC. Its translation: CASSADQGSYEQYF.

The rearrangement joins TRBV27 to TRBJ2-4; 11 nucleotides agree with TRBD2. V gave up 6 bases and J gave up 1 base; unmatched junction bases: 5. Germline assignment: CDR1 MNHEY and CDR2 SMNVEV (reference sequence). The CDR3 totals 16 residues. The CDR3 DNA reads TGTGCCAGCAGACCGACTAGCGGGGCCGCCAAAAACATTCAGTACTTC. It is translated as CASRPTSGAAKNIQYF.

V and J are TRBV28 and TRBJ1-6; the match to TRBD1 covers 8 bases. Germline V CDR1 and CDR2: MDHEN, SYDVKM. J lost 0 bases, V lost 6 bases, and 13 bases had no gene match. The CDR3 covers 19 residues. The CDR3 reads CASSQPSGGANSYNSPLHF. CDR3 nucleotides: TGTGCCAGCAGCCAACCCTCAGGGGGCGCGAACTCCTATAATTCACCCCTCCACTTT. Supplemented by reference TRBV28 and TRBJ1-6, the full variable domain reads DVKVTQSSRYLVKRTGEKVFLECVQDMDHENMFWYRQDPGLGLRLIYFSYDVKMKEKGDIPEGYSVSREKKERFSLILESASTNQTSMYLCASSQPSGGANSYNSPLHFGNGTRLTVT.

This sequence joins TRBV28 and TRBJ1-2; tentatively, D is TRBD1 (6 bases). CDR1 and CDR2 (germline): MDHEN, SYDVKM. The ends were cut back, 8 bases at V and 3 bases at J, with 19 bases in the middle. The CDR3 length is 15 residues. This CDR3 reads CASLYLGAGDYGYTF. The CDR3 DNA follows: TGTGCCAGCTTATACCTGGGGGCAGGCGACTATGGCTACACCTTC.

This rearrangement joins TRBV6-1 to TRBJ1-3; D might be TRBD1 (5 bases). The CDR3 consists of 14 residues. Germline V gene lookup returns CDR1 MNHNS and CDR2 SASEGT. Trimming shortened V by 2 bases and J by 7 bases, and 12 bases separated the two germline ends. Here the CDR3 DNA reads TGTGCCAGCAGTGAATCTGGGGGTAGGAACACCATATATTTT. Translating it yields CASSESGGRNTIYF.